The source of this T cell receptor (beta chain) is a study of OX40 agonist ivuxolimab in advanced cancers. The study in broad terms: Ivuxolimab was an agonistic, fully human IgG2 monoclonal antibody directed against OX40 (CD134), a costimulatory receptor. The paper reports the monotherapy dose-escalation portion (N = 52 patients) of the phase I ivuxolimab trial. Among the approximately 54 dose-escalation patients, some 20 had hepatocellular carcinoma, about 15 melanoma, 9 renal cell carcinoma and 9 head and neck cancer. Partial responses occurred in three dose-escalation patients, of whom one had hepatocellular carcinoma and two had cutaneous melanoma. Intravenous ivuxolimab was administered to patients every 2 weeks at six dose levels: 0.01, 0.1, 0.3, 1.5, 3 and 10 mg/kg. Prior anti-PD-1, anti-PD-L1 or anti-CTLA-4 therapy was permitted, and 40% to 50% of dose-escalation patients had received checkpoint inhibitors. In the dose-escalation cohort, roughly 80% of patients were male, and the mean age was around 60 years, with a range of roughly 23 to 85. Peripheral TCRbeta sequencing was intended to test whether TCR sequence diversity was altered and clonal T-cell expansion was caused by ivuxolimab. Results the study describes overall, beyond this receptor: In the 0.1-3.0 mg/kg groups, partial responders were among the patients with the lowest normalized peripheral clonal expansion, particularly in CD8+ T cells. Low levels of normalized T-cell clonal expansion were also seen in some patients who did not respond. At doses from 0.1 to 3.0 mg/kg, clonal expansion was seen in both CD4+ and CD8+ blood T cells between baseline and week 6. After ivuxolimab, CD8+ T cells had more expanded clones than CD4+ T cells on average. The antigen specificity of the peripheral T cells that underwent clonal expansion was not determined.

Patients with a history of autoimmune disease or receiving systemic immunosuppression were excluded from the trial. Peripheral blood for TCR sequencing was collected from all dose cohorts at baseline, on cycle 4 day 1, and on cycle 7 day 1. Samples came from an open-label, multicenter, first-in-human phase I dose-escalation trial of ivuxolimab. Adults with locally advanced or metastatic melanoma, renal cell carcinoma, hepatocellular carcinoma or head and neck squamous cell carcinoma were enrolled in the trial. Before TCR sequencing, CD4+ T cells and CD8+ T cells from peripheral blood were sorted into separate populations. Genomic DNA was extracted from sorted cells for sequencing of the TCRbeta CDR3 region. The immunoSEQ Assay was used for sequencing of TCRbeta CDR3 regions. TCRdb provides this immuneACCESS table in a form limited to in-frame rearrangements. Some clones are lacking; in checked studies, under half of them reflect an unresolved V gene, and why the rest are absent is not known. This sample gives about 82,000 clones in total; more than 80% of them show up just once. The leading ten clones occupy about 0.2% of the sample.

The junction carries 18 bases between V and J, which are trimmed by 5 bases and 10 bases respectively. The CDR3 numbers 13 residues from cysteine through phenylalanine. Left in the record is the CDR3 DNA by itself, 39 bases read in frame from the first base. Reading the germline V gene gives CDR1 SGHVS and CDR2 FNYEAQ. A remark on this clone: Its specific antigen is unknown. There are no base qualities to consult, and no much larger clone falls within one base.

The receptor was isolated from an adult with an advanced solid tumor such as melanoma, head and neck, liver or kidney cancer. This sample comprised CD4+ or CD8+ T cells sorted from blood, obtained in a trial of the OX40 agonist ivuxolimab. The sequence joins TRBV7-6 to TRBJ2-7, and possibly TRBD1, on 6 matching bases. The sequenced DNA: TGTGCCAGCAGCGCAGAGACCCAGGGGCTACAGTACTTC. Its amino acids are CASSAETQGLQYF.